A selection of T cell receptor beta chains follows, all from one sample in a study of post-analysis software for immune sequencing data. In TCRdb, the PCR reads were re-called with MiXCR into one record per CDR3 protein. This table has 380,000 or so distinct CDR3 sequences, about a third appearing once. The sample was blood. These TCRs come from a girl aged 10 to 17 with multiple sclerosis. The CDR3 runs from the conserved cysteine through the conserved F or W. D genes are given only for firm matches. Expanded clones are given a class, and other clones once, few, many or no size at all.

v_call,clone_size,j_call,d_call,cdr3_aa,cdr3_nt
TRBV25-1,-,TRBJ2-1,-,CARSFSRVSNEQFF,TGTGCCCGCAGCTTCTCCAGGGTGTCCAATGAGCAGTTCTTC
TRBV29-1,few,TRBJ1-2,-,CSVVSDAANYGYTF,TGCAGCGTTGTCTCGGACGCTGCTAACTATGGCTACACCTTC
TRBV12-3/TRBV12-4,few,TRBJ1-2,-,CASSLTGAGIYGYTF,TGTGCCAGCAGTTTAACGGGGGCGGGCATCTATGGCTACACCTTC
TRBV4-3,many,TRBJ2-7,TRBD1,CASSQGGTGTYEQYF,TGCGCCAGCAGCCAAGGGGGGACAGGGACCTACGAGCAGTACTTC
TRBV12-3/TRBV12-4,-,TRBJ2-1,-,CASYSQPGGGNEQFF,TGTGCCAGCTACTCCCAGCCGGGGGGCGGGAATGAGCAGTTCTTC
TRBV10-3,-,TRBJ1-2,-,CAISESLFGGNYGYTF,TGTGCCATCAGTGAGTCCCTCTTTGGGGGTAACTATGGCTACACCTTC
TRBV29-1,-,TRBJ2-7,-,CSVEYGVAYEQYF,TGCAGCGTTGAATACGGGGTAGCCTACGAGCAGTACTTC
TRBV12-3/TRBV12-4,few,TRBJ1-1,TRBD1,CASRGDSHTEAFF,TGTGCCAGCAGGGGGGACAGTCACACTGAAGCTTTCTTT
TRBV20-1,-,TRBJ2-2,TRBD1,CSASTGTANTGELFF,TGCAGTGCTAGCACTGGGACAGCGAACACCGGGGAGCTGTTTTTT
TRBV7-9,-,TRBJ2-3,-,CASSLEAGRTDTQYF,TGTGCCAGCAGCTTAGAGGCGGGAAGGACAGATACGCAGTATTTT
TRBV20-1,few,TRBJ1-2,-,CSARDGAIGGYTF,TGCAGTGCTAGAGATGGGGCAATAGGTGGCTACACCTTC
TRBV7-2,-,TRBJ1-5,-,CASSLDWDQPQHF,TGTGCCAGCAGCTTAGACTGGGATCAGCCCCAGCATTTT
TRBV11-1,-,TRBJ1-1,-,CASSLIENTEAFF,TGTGCCAGCAGCTTGATAGAGAACACTGAAGCTTTCTTT
TRBV4-2,few,TRBJ2-7,TRBD1,CASSLPGGSDEQYF,TGTGCCAGCAGCCTCCCAGGGGGTTCAGACGAGCAGTACTTC
TRBV7-2,-,TRBJ2-1,TRBD2,CASSLVSGEWNEQFF,TGTGCCAGCAGCTTAGTTAGCGGGGAATGGAATGAGCAGTTCTTC
TRBV27,few,TRBJ1-5,-,CASRPGIGNQPQHF,TGTGCCAGCAGACCAGGGATTGGCAATCAGCCCCAGCATTTT
TRBV20-1,-,TRBJ2-5,-,CSARDGGQEETQYF,TGCAGTGCTAGAGATGGGGGCCAGGAAGAGACCCAGTACTTC
TRBV27,-,TRBJ2-4,-,CASSRRRGSGTAKNIQYF,TGTGCCAGCAGTCGGAGGAGGGGATCAGGGACAGCCAAAAACATTCAGTACTTC
TRBV7-9,-,TRBJ2-7,TRBD1,CASNFTRGSHEQYF,TGTGCCAGCAACTTCACCAGGGGGTCCCACGAGCAGTACTTC
TRBV7-9,-,TRBJ2-7,-,CASSFTETGQSEQYF,TGTGCCAGCAGCTTTACAGAGACGGGACAAAGCGAGCAGTACTTC
TRBV7-6,-,TRBJ2-1,-,CASSPSGVPFYNEQFF,TGTGCCAGCAGCCCTAGTGGGGTGCCTTTCTACAATGAGCAGTTCTTC
TRBV25-1,few,TRBJ2-5,TRBD2,CASQETSSAEQYF,TGTGCCAGCCAGGAGACTAGCTCTGCGGAGCAGTACTTC
TRBV28,-,TRBJ1-5,TRBD1,CASLDRGPSNQPQHF,TGTGCCAGCTTAGACAGGGGGCCAAGCAATCAGCCCCAGCATTTT
TRBV5-6,-,TRBJ1-4,TRBD1,CASSVWTGPPKGLFF,TGTGCCAGCAGCGTTTGGACAGGTCCACCTAAGGGACTGTTTTTT
TRBV7-2,few,TRBJ2-7,-,CASSSSVYEQYF,TGTGCCAGCAGCTCTTCTGTTTACGAGCAGTACTTC
TRBV7-2,-,TRBJ2-7,TRBD2,CASSLVGTSTEQYF,TGTGCCAGCAGCTTAGTGGGGACTAGCACCGAGCAGTACTTC
TRBV5-1,few,TRBJ1-1,-,CASSSLGPSGAFF,TGCGCCAGCAGCTCCCTCGGTCCCAGTGGAGCTTTCTTT
TRBV6-6,-,TRBJ2-7,TRBD1,CASSYSSGTGGVEQYF,TGTGCCAGCAGTTACTCCTCCGGGACAGGGGGTGTCGAGCAGTACTTC
TRBV6-2/TRBV6-3,-,TRBJ2-3,-,CASRPQGFRTETVDTQYF,TGTGCCAGCAGACCACAGGGTTTTCGAACCGAGACTGTTGATACGCAGTATTTT
TRBV12-3/TRBV12-4,-,TRBJ1-2,-,CASRGDSYGYTF,TGTGCCAGCAGGGGTGACAGCTATGGCTACACCTTC
TRBV12-3/TRBV12-4,-,TRBJ2-1,-,CASRLSERSYNEQFF,TGTGCCAGCCGTCTCAGTGAGAGATCCTACAATGAGCAGTTCTTC
TRBV12-3/TRBV12-4,-,TRBJ1-5,TRBD1,CASSRPGQQKHQPQHF,TGTGCCAGCAGCAGACCGGGACAGCAAAAGCATCAGCCCCAGCATTTT
TRBV20-1,few,TRBJ1-2,-,CSAREPGDGYTF,TGCAGTGCTAGAGAACCAGGGGATGGCTACACCTTC
TRBV5-1,few,TRBJ2-7,TRBD1,CASSLSLGQGTYEQYF,TGCGCCAGCAGCTTGAGTTTGGGACAGGGAACCTACGAGCAGTACTTC
TRBV28,-,TRBJ1-4,-,CASSLFGNEKLFF,TGTGCCAGCAGTTTATTTGGGAATGAAAAACTGTTTTTT
TRBV6-5,-,TRBJ2-4,-,CASSSLQKRLAKNIQYF,TGTGCCAGCAGTTCGCTGCAGAAGCGACTAGCCAAAAACATTCAGTACTTC
TRBV7-8,few,TRBJ2-3,-,CASSLILAPDTQYF,TGTGCCAGCAGCTTAATCCTAGCTCCAGATACGCAGTATTTT
TRBV11-2,few,TRBJ2-3,-,CASSLGGLNRVDTQYF,TGTGCCAGCAGCTTAGGGGGGTTGAACCGGGTAGATACGCAGTATTTT
TRBV12-3/TRBV12-4,-,TRBJ2-3,-,CASTTTSTDTQYF,TGTGCCAGCACCACAACTAGCACAGATACGCAGTATTTT
TRBV12-3/TRBV12-4,few,TRBJ2-5,TRBD1,CASTPPPGDRVFNEQYF,TGTGCCAGCACACCGCCCCCCGGGGACAGGGTGTTCAATGAGCAGTACTTC
TRBV4-3,-,TRBJ2-5,-,CASSPGGPVKTQYF,TGCGCCAGCAGCCCGGGGGGCCCGGTGAAGACCCAGTACTTC
TRBV10-3,-,TRBJ1-4,TRBD1,CAVSSGQGAPNEKLFF,TGTGCCGTCAGCTCGGGACAGGGGGCGCCTAATGAAAAACTGTTTTTT
TRBV6-6,-,TRBJ2-7,TRBD2,CASTKWRGGEQYF,TGTGCCAGCACTAAATGGCGGGGGGGCGAGCAGTACTTC
TRBV2,few,TRBJ2-5,-,CASSGNGEETQYF,TGTGCCAGCAGTGGGAATGGGGAAGAGACCCAGTACTTC
TRBV10-3,-,TRBJ2-7,-,CATGLDDYEQYF,TGTGCCACCGGACTGGATGACTACGAGCAGTACTTC
TRBV7-2,-,TRBJ1-5,-,CASSSRGPNQPQHF,TGTGCCAGCAGCTCAAGGGGTCCCAATCAGCCCCAGCATTTT
TRBV29-1,few,TRBJ1-1,-,CSAQLSGRTEAFF,TGCAGCGCCCAACTCTCCGGACGCACTGAAGCTTTCTTT
TRBV7-3,-,TRBJ2-1,-,CASSLTLRGNEQFF,TGTGCCAGCAGCTTAACCCTCAGGGGAAATGAGCAGTTCTTC
TRBV12-3/TRBV12-4,-,TRBJ2-4,TRBD2,CASSQSGGKNIQYF,TGTGCCAGCAGCCAAAGCGGGGGTAAAAACATTCAGTACTTC
TRBV12-3/TRBV12-4,-,TRBJ2-5,TRBD2,CASSLGLVETQYF,TGTGCCAGCAGTCTCGGACTAGTTGAGACCCAGTACTTC
TRBV3-1,-,TRBJ2-7,TRBD2,CASSQVGSGPYEQYF,TGTGCCAGCAGCCAAGTGGGTAGCGGGCCTTACGAGCAGTACTTC
TRBV2,-,TRBJ2-1,-,CASSTRDSRGRNEQFF,TGTGCCAGCAGTACCCGGGACTCCAGAGGACGCAATGAGCAGTTCTTC
TRBV29-1,many,TRBJ2-1,TRBD2,CSGYAGGDEQFF,TGCAGCGGTTACGCGGGGGGGGATGAGCAGTTCTTC
TRBV28,few,TRBJ1-6,-,CASSPGSGTPLHF,TGTGCCAGCAGTCCAGGAAGTGGGACACCCCTCCACTTT